Each of the 31 T cell receptor beta chains below was sequenced from the same sample in a study of radiation and T cells in renal cell carcinoma. The data were produced by immunoSEQ multiplex PCR, yet TCRdb's version contains in-frame clones alone and is incomplete. The table includes about 4,300 clones, about three fifths detected once. Treatment here: 15 Gy SBRT to primary tumor, nephrectomy 4 weeks later. The sample here was tumor tissue, taken from a patient whose treatment included radiotherapy and nephrectomy. The receptors originated from a woman between 55 and 75 years old with renal cell carcinoma.

J is TRBJ2-1 and V is TRBV6-1, with 13 bases lining up with TRBD2. The CDR3 sequence is 17 residues long. Germline V gene data show CDR1 as MNHNS and CDR2 as SASEGT. Trimming at V came to 4 bases and at J to 8 bases, leaving 11 bases not matched to a gene. This chain's CDR3 is CASSVPPGTSGRDEQFF. Here the CDR3 DNA reads TGTGCCAGCAGTGTCCCCCCCGGAACTAGCGGGAGGGATGAGCAGTTCTTC.

This chain uses TRBV6-5 with TRBJ2-3; D gene unclear. Trimming stripped 6 bases from V and 0 bases from J, with 10 bases between. The CDR3 loop spans 14 amino acids. Per the germline V gene, CDR1 is MNHEY and CDR2 is SVGAGI. In DNA form, the CDR3 reads TGTGCCAGCAGACCATTCACTAGCACAGATACGCAGTATTTT. Its protein product is CASRPFTSTDTQYF.

The chain employs TRBV1 and TRBJ2-7; no check of the table's D call, TRBD1, against the DNA was made. TRBV1 is a known pseudogene. The CDR3 totals 15 residues. The CDR3 sequence: CTSSQRTITRIWQYF. The CDR3 coding sequence is TGCACCAGCAGCCAGAGAACAATTACCAGGATTTGGCAGTACTTC.

This sequence joins TRBV10-1 and TRBJ2-1, with 7 bases fitting TRBD1. Trimming took 2 bases from V and 8 from J; bases not matched to a gene: 6. CDR3 length: 14 amino acids. Germline CDR1 reads WNHNN; CDR2 reads SYGVQD (reference sequence). The chain's CDR3 is CASSETETGDEQFF. As DNA, the CDR3 is TGCGCCAGCAGTGAGACCGAAACAGGGGATGAGCAGTTCTTC.

The chain joins TRBV7-8 to TRBJ2-6; D may be TRBD1 (5 bases). CDR1 is SGHVS, CDR2 FQNEAQ, per germline. Trimming pared 3 bases from V and 0 bases from J, leaving 18 bases between. The CDR3 is made up of 19 amino acids. CDR3: CASSFFAGQGGSGANVLTF. Here the CDR3 DNA reads TGTGCCAGCAGCTTTTTCGCCGGGCAGGGTGGCTCTGGGGCCAACGTCCTGACTTTC.

This chain links TRBV20-1 with TRBJ1-2; unclear D gene. This CDR3 has 11 amino acids. Germline V gene data show CDR1 as DFQATT and CDR2 as SNEGSKA (reference sequence). Trimming took 7 bases from V and 2 from J, leaving 8 bases between them. As DNA, the CDR3 is TGCAGTGGGGTACAGAACTATGGCTACACCTTC. As protein: CSGVQNYGYTF.

This rearrangement joins TRBV27 to TRBJ1-1, with TRBD1 identical over 7 bases. Unmatched junction bases numbered 7, after V lost 8 bases and J lost 4 bases. The germline CDR1 and CDR2 sequences are MNHEY and SMNVEV (reference sequence). CDR3 size: 13 residues. CDR3 in DNA: TGTGCCAGCTGGACAACAGGGGTCACTGAAGCTTTCTTT. Protein: CASWTTGVTEAFF.

V is TRBV19 and J is TRBJ2-7, with 8 bases fitting TRBD1. This CDR3 region has 11 residues. The V segment lost 8 bases and the J segment 7 bases; nucleotides outside the gene matches: 4. Germline V gene data show CDR1 as LNHDA and CDR2 as SQIVND (reference sequence). The CDR3 region is CASWTGREQYF. The DNA of the CDR3 is TGTGCCAGTTGGACAGGGAGGGAGCAGTACTTC.

There are a few counts of this clone. The chain combines TRBV11-2 with TRBJ1-2, with D perhaps matching TRBD1 (6 bases). Per the germline V gene, CDR1 is SGHAT and CDR2 is FQNNGV. V lost 4 bases to trimming and J lost 7 bases, with 13 bases between them. The CDR3 is 13 residues long. The CDR3 DNA reads TGTGCCAGCAGCTACGACAGGCAACGTGGCTACACCTTC. Translation: CASSYDRQRGYTF.

This chain connects TRBV2 to TRBJ1-2; 10 bases agree with TRBD1. The ends lost 6 bases at V and 2 bases at J; junction bases unmatched: 6. The CDR3 is made up of 15 amino acids. Germline CDR1 and CDR2: SNHLY and FYNNEI. This chain's CDR3 is CASSTWGQGNYGYTF. The CDR3 DNA is TGTGCCAGCAGCACCTGGGGACAGGGGAACTATGGCTACACCTTC. Full variable domain (missing parts from reference TRBV2 and TRBJ1-2): EPEVTQTPSHQVTQMGQEVILRCVPISNHLYFYWYRQILGQKVEFLVSFYNNEISEKSEIFDDQFSVERPDGSNFTLKIRSTKLEDSAMYFCASSTWGQGNYGYTFGSGTRLTVV.

For the CDR3, the DNA is TGTGCCAGCGCTAGTACAGGGGTACATGGCTACACCTTC. The encoded protein is CASASTGVHGYTF. This chain links TRBV25-1 with TRBJ1-2; 7 positions agree with TRBD1. Germline CDR1 and CDR2: MGHDK and SYGVNS. CDR3 size: 13 residues. With V trimmed by 8 bases and J by 6 bases, 9 bases remained unmatched.

V and J are TRBV6-1 and TRBJ1-2; the D is unclear. The CDR3 has 13 amino acids. Germline V gene lookup returns CDR1 MNHNS and CDR2 SASEGT. V lost 1 base to trimming and J lost 8 bases, with 11 bases between them. This chain's CDR3 is CASSEGIFGGYTF. CDR3 coding DNA: TGTGCCAGCAGTGAAGGGATCTTTGGAGGCTACACCTTC.

V usage is TRBV12-5 and J usage is TRBJ2-7, with D perhaps TRBD1 (6 bases). The germline V and J ends were trimmed by 3 bases and 2 bases, with 17 bases remaining between them. This CDR3 is 16 amino acids long. CDR1 and CDR2 from the germline V gene are LGHNT and FRNRAP. CDR3 sequence reads: CASGFGGRSGAYEQYF. Written as DNA, the CDR3 is TGTGCTAGTGGTTTTGGGGGCCGGAGTGGTGCCTACGAGCAGTACTTC.

The J gene is TRBJ2-5, the V gene TRBV4-3, with D perhaps TRBD2 (6 bases). V gave up 4 bases and J gave up 7 bases, with 13 bases separating them. Germline-derived CDR1 and CDR2 are LGHNA and YSLEER. CDR3 size: 13 residues. In DNA, the CDR3 is TGCGCCAGCAGCCTTAGCGGCGGAGGGACCCAGTACTTC. Amino acids: CASSLSGGGTQYF.

The gene calls are TRBV4-2 and TRBJ2-3; the match to TRBD2 covers 8 bases. Germline V gene sequence: CDR1 LGHNA, CDR2 YNFKEQ. J gave up 5 bases and V 2 bases, and 9 bases lay outside the gene matches. The CDR3 is 16 amino acids. DNA for the CDR3: TGTGCCAGCAGCCAACGCCTAGCGGGCGAGGGAGATACGCAGTATTTT. Amino acids: CASSQRLAGEGDTQYF.

This sequence joins TRBV5-5 and TRBJ2-7; D may match TRBD1 or TRBD2 (5 bases each). Trimming took 4 bases from V and 3 from J, leaving 17 bases between them. The CDR3 extends over 15 amino acids. Germline lookup yields CDR1 SGHKS and CDR2 YYEKEE (reference sequence). The CDR3 loop reads CASSHGTWVHYEQYF. The CDR3 DNA reads TGTGCCAGCAGCCACGGGACCTGGGTCCACTACGAGCAGTACTTC.

This clone is a singleton in its sample. V gene TRBV10-3 combines with J gene TRBJ2-7, with 10 bases fitting TRBD2. Germline loops: CDR1 ENHRY, CDR2 SYGVKD. V trimming: 5 bases; J trimming: 4 bases; junction bases outside the gene matches: 11. This CDR3 is built from 16 residues. The CDR3 region has the DNA TGTGCCATCAGTTCCTGGGGCCAGCGGGGGGGTTACGAGCAGTACTTC. Protein sequence: CAISSWGQRGGYEQYF.

In this sample, this clone turned up a few times. V is TRBV4-3 and J is TRBJ2-1, with a weak D call TRBD1 (6 bases). V lost 3 bases and J 0 bases, leaving 21 bases between the germline ends. The germline V gene encodes CDR1 LGHNA and CDR2 YSLEER. CDR3 length equals 19 residues. The CDR3 reads CASSQAPGTPISSYNEQFF. The CDR3 bases are TGCGCCAGCAGCCAGGCGCCTGGGACACCGATTAGCTCCTACAATGAGCAGTTCTTC.

On this clone: The CDR3 carries no conserved terminal phenylalanine or tryptophan, so it likely arises from a read error. The chain is built from TRBV7-8 and TRBJ1-2; maybe TRBD1 (5 bases). From germline, CDR1 is SGHVS and CDR2 FQNEAQ. V was trimmed by 0 bases and J by 7 bases, leaving 9 bases between them. The CDR3 length is 13 residues. The CDR3 nucleotides read TGTGCCAGCAGCTTAGCGGGGGTTCTTGGCTACACCCTC. Amino acids: CASSLAGVLGYTL.

This clone was recorded only once. The rearrangement links TRBV5-1 to TRBJ1-1; D is ambiguous. Germline V gene data show CDR1 as SGHRS and CDR2 as YFSETQ. The ends were cut back, 0 bases at V and 8 bases at J, with 14 bases in the middle. CDR3 length: 14 residues. CDR3 sequence reads: CASSLDGPGLEAFF. The CDR3 nucleotides read TGCGCCAGCAGCTTGGATGGTCCAGGCCTCGAAGCTTTCTTT.

This clone came up once. The genes are TRBV5-1 and TRBJ2-3; no clear D. With 2 bases removed from V and 1 base from J, the gap between germline ends came to 14 bases. Germline V gene data show CDR1 as SGHRS and CDR2 as YFSETQ. This CDR3 contains 16 residues. For the CDR3, the DNA is TGCGCCAGCAGCTTTTCTCGAGGACGTGGCACAGATACGCAGTATTTT. It encodes CASSFSRGRGTDTQYF.

The rearrangement uses TRBV9 and TRBJ1-1; D gene unclear. This CDR3 contains 14 residues. The germline V and J ends were trimmed by 0 bases and 2 bases, with 8 bases remaining between them. CDR1 SGDLS and CDR2 YYNGEE come from the germline V gene. CDR3 region: CASSVGEGNTEAFF. The CDR3 coding sequence is TGTGCCAGCAGCGTAGGTGAGGGTAACACTGAAGCTTTCTTT.

V gene TRBV30 combines with J gene TRBJ2-7; 8 bases line up with TRBD2. Unmatched junction bases numbered 16, after V lost 5 bases and J lost 4 bases. The CDR3 runs 16 residues. CDR1 and CDR2 (germline): GTSNPN, SVGIG (reference sequence). The CDR3 region is CAWEGPRRGGRYEQYF. CDR3 DNA: TGTGCCTGGGAGGGCCCGCGCCGGGGGGGCCGATACGAGCAGTACTTC.

The count of this clone is one. The chain links TRBV13 to TRBJ1-2, with D unresolved. Trimming left V 3 bases short and J 4 bases short, with 9 bases between. Germline CDR1 and CDR2: PRHDT and FYEKMQ (reference sequence). There are 13 residues in the CDR3. CDR3 nucleotides: TGTGCCAGCAGCTTCGACGCGGGCTATGGCTACACCTTC. It is translated as CASSFDAGYGYTF.

The chain carries TRBV9 and TRBJ1-2; no firm D call. This CDR3 spans 14 amino acids. The germline gives CDR1 SGDLS, CDR2 YYNGEE. V lost 4 bases to trimming and J lost 7 bases, with 17 bases between them. The CDR3 protein is CASSPQSGNPGYTF. The CDR3 DNA follows: TGTGCCAGCAGCCCCCAGAGCGGGAACCCTGGCTACACCTTC.

This clone turned up a few times. The chain employs TRBV7-9 and TRBJ2-7; 9 bases match TRBD1. This CDR3 has 15 residues. CDR1 is SEHNR, CDR2 FQNEAQ, per germline (reference sequence). V dropped 5 bases and J dropped 3; count of bases not matched to a gene: 8. DNA for the CDR3: TGTGCCAGCAGCGCACCGGACAGGGGAAGCTACGAGCAGTACTTC. This codes for CASSAPDRGSYEQYF.

Sample share makes this clone medium-sized. This rearrangement joins TRBV7-2 to TRBJ2-7; D is tentatively TRBD1 or TRBD2 (7 bases each). Trimming cost V 6 bases and J 2 bases, with 14 bases left between them. The CDR3 is 14 amino acids. Per germline, CDR1 SGHTA and CDR2 FQGNSA. In DNA form, the CDR3 reads TGTGCCAGCAGTGTGGGAGGGGGCCCCTACGAGCAGTACTTC. Protein product: CASSVGGGPYEQYF.

The chain joins TRBV6-1 to TRBJ2-5; 9 bases map to TRBD1. CDR1 is MNHNS, CDR2 SASEGT, per germline. The CDR3 has 15 amino acids. The V and J ends lost 7 bases and 2 bases, in that order; junction bases with no gene match: 8. The CDR3 nucleotides are TGTGCCAGCACCGGAACCGGGACAGGGCAAGAGACCCAGTACTTC. Its translation: CASTGTGTGQETQYF.

This chain joins TRBV14 and TRBJ2-5; D is uncertain. Germline CDR1 reads SGHDN; CDR2 reads FVKESK. CDR3 length: 13 residues. V was pared by 4 bases and J by 5 bases, with 11 bases between. The CDR3 bases are TGTGCCAGCAGCCCGAAAGGGTCCGAGACCCAGTACTTC. It is translated as CASSPKGSETQYF.

V and J are TRBV7-8 and TRBJ2-7; D is ambiguous. Trimming took off 6 bases at V and 5 bases at J, with 17 bases between the two ends. The germline CDR1 and CDR2 sequences are SGHVS and FQNEAQ. The CDR3 contains 14 residues. Here the CDR3 reads CASSTSGYFDEQYF. The CDR3 DNA sequence: TGTGCCAGCAGTACGTCCGGGTATTTCGACGAGCAGTACTTC. Full variable domain (remainder filled in from reference TRBV7-8 and TRBJ2-7): GAGVSQSPRYKVAKRGQDVALRCDPISGHVSLFWYQQALGQGPEFLTYFQNEAQLDKSGLPSDRFFAERPEGSVSTLKIQRTQQEDSAVYLCASSTSGYFDEQYFGPGTRLTVT.

J is TRBJ1-1 and V is TRBV5-5; D unresolved. The V end was cut by 4 bases, the J end by 1 base, with 14 bases between. This CDR3 contains 15 residues. Germline V gives CDR1 SGHKS, CDR2 YYEKEE (reference sequence). CDR3 in DNA: TGTGCCAGCAGCCCCGCTCGACGGTGGAACACTGAAGCTTTCTTT. Its protein is CASSPARRWNTEAFF. Full variable domain (outside the CDR3, taken from reference TRBV5-5 and TRBJ1-1): DAGVTQSPTHLIKTRGQQVTLRCSPISGHKSVSWYQQVLGQGPQFIFQYYEKEERGRGNFPDRFSARQFPNYSSELNVNALLLGDSALYLCASSPARRWNTEAFFGQGTRLTVV.